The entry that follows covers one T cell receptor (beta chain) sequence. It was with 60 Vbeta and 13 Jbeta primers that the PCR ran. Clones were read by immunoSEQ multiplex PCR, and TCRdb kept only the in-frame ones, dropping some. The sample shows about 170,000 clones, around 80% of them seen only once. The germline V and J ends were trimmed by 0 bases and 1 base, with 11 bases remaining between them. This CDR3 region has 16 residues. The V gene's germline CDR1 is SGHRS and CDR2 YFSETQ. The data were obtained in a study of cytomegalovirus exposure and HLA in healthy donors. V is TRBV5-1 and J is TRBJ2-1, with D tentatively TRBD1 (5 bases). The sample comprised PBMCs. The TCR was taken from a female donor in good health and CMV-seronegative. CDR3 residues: CASSLAQGSSYNEQFF. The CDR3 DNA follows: TGCGCCAGCAGCTTGGCCCAGGGAAGTTCCTACAATGAGCAGTTCTTC.